A single sample gave rise to the 18 T cell receptor beta chains below, sequenced in a study of blood T cell repertoires in COVID-19. Using immunoSEQ multiplex PCR, the repertoire was profiled, and TCRdb retains in-frame clones only, with some absent. The sample has tens of thousands of clones; roughly four fifths are singletons. The sequencing input was peripheral blood. These receptor sequences come from a young man with COVID-19, enrolled during active disease.

Here the CDR3 reads CASTPTGANYGYTF. CDR3 sequence (DNA): TGTGCCAGTACCCCGACAGGGGCCAACTATGGCTACACCTTC. The chain couples TRBV19 to TRBJ1-2, with 8 bases identical to TRBD1. Germline CDR1 reads LNHDA; CDR2 reads SQIVND (reference sequence). The trim removed 7 bases at V and 2 bases at J, leaving 6 bases unmatched. The CDR3 is 14 amino acids. The entire variable domain, with the rest obtained from reference TRBV19 and TRBJ1-2, is as follows: DGGITQSPKYLFRKEGQNVTLSCEQNLNHDAMYWYRQDPGQGLRLIYYSQIVNDFQKGDIAEGYSVSREKKESFPLTVTSAQKNPTAFYLCASTPTGANYGYTFGSGTRLTVV.

Comment on this clone: Other DNA sequences in the same sample also yield this CDR3. CDR3 loop: CASRTGGTDTQYF. The CDR3 bases are TGTGCCAGCAGGACAGGCGGCACAGATACGCAGTATTTT. This chain uses TRBV28 with TRBJ2-3, with a tentative D call TRBD1 (6 bases). V was cut by 6 bases and J by 1 base, with 8 bases left in between. The CDR3 loop spans 13 amino acids. The germline V gene encodes CDR1 MDHEN and CDR2 SYDVKM.

The chain has TRBV6-2 or TRBV6-3 and TRBJ2-1; D remains unclear. The V gene lost 6 bases and the J gene lost 8 bases, with 8 bases spanning the gap. This CDR3 is built from 11 residues. Germline V gene data show CDR1 as MNHEY and CDR2 as SVGEGT. The CDR3: CASSQSYEQFF. In DNA form, the CDR3 reads TGTGCCAGCAGCCAAAGCTATGAGCAGTTCTTC.

The gene calls are TRBV29-1 and TRBJ1-1; a possible D gene is TRBD1 (6 bases). There are 13 residues in the CDR3. Germline V gene sequence: CDR1 SQVTM, CDR2 ANQGSEA. V gave up 6 bases and J gave up 5 bases, with 16 bases separating them. CDR3 sequence reads: CSVEQGGYTEAFF. CDR3 in DNA: TGCAGCGTAGAACAGGGTGGTTATACTGAAGCTTTCTTT.

The rearrangement joins TRBV19 to TRBJ2-6, with 10 bases fitting TRBD1. CDR1 is LNHDA and CDR2 is SQIVND in the germline V gene (reference sequence). The V segment lost 7 bases and the J segment 3 bases; nucleotides outside the gene matches: 6. This CDR3 has 16 amino acids. The CDR3 DNA is TGTGCCAGTAAGACAGGGGGCGTGGGTGGGGCCAACGTCCTGACTTTC. Protein product: CASKTGGVGGANVLTF.

This chain connects TRBV5-1 to TRBJ2-3, with D unclear. V dropped 0 bases and J dropped 0 bases, with 8 bases sitting between them. CDR1 is SGHRS, CDR2 YFSETQ, per germline. There are 15 residues in the CDR3. The CDR3 nucleotides read TGCGCCAGCAGCTTGGCCTCGTCCAGCACAGATACGCAGTATTTT. Translating gives CASSLASSSTDTQYF. Full variable domain (outside the CDR3, taken from reference TRBV5-1 and TRBJ2-3): KAGVTQTPRYLIKTRGQQVTLSCSPISGHRSVSWYQQTPGQGLQFLFEYFSETQRNKGNFPGRFSGRQFSNSRSEMNVSTLELGDSALYLCASSLASSSTDTQYFGPGTRLTVL.

The rearrangement links TRBV6-6 to TRBJ1-1; TRBD1 matches 7 bases. Trimming took 7 bases from V and 1 from J; bases not matched to a gene: 0. CDR3 length: 12 amino acids. The germline V gene has CDR1 MNHNY and CDR2 SVGAGI (reference sequence). In DNA form, the CDR3 reads TGTGCCAGCAACAGGGGGAACACTGAAGCTTTCTTT. Protein: CASNRGNTEAFF.

This chain connects TRBV18 to TRBJ2-1, with a possible D match to TRBD2 (6 bases). The CDR3 totals 13 residues. V was clipped by 0 bases and J by 9 bases, with 9 bases between them. The V gene's germline CDR1 is KGHSH and CDR2 LQKENI. This chain's CDR3 is CASSPPMRGEQFF. CDR3 nucleotide sequence: TGTGCCAGCTCACCACCGATGCGGGGTGAGCAGTTCTTC.

This rearrangement joins TRBV24-1 to TRBJ2-1; TRBD2 might be the D (5 bases). This CDR3 spans 16 amino acids. Trimming removed 4 bases at V and 2 bases at J, with 14 bases between. Germline CDR1 KGHDR, CDR2 SFDVKD. The CDR3 sequence is CATSDGGGAAYNEQFF. Here the CDR3 DNA reads TGTGCCACCAGTGACGGCGGAGGTGCCGCCTACAATGAGCAGTTCTTC.

The genes are TRBV5-6 and TRBJ1-4; D remains ambiguous. CDR1 and CDR2 (germline): SGHDT, YYEEEE. The ends were cut back, 0 bases at V and 7 bases at J, with 7 bases in the middle. This CDR3 contains 13 residues. CDR3 nucleotide sequence: TGTGCCAGCAGCTTGGTCAACGGTGAAAAACTGTTTTTT. Residues: CASSLVNGEKLFF.

The CDR3 here is CASSLNGLAGETQYF. In DNA, the CDR3 is TGTGCCAGCAGCTTAAATGGACTAGCGGGAGAGACCCAGTACTTC. The V call is TRBV11-2, the J call TRBJ2-5; TRBD2 matches 11 bases. The CDR3 contains 15 residues. Unmatched junction bases numbered 3, after V lost 2 bases and J lost 4 bases. The germline V gene has CDR1 SGHAT and CDR2 FQNNGV.

This chain joins TRBV9 and TRBJ2-6; no clear D. CDR1 and CDR2 from the germline V gene are SGDLS and YYNGEE. The CDR3 totals 14 residues. The V end was cut by 3 bases, the J end by 2 bases, with 6 bases between. The CDR3 coding sequence is TGTGCCAGCAGCGGAGGAACTGGGGCCAACGTCCTGACTTTC. Amino acids: CASSGGTGANVLTF.

This chain joins TRBV28 and TRBJ2-7, with 8 positions matching TRBD1. CDR1 is MDHEN, CDR2 SYDVKM, per germline. Losses at the gene ends were 5 bases for V and 8 bases for J; bases not matched to a gene: 8. The CDR3 length is 13 residues. The chain's CDR3 is CASSPMTGDKQYF. The CDR3 DNA is TGTGCCAGCAGTCCAATGACAGGGGATAAGCAGTACTTC. Variable domain in full (rest from reference TRBV28 and TRBJ2-7): DVKVTQSSRYLVKRTGEKVFLECVQDMDHENMFWYRQDPGLGLRLIYFSYDVKMKEKGDIPEGYSVSREKKERFSLILESASTNQTSMYLCASSPMTGDKQYFGPGTRLTVT.

The chain carries TRBV19 and TRBJ1-2; D not resolved. The CDR3 contains 14 residues. CDR1 is LNHDA and CDR2 is SQIVND in the germline V gene (reference sequence). Trimming stripped 3 bases from V and 0 bases from J, with 8 bases between. The CDR3 coding sequence is TGTGCCAGTAGTATTAATACGGCTAACTATGGCTACACCTTC. As protein: CASSINTANYGYTF.

This clone was recorded only once. The rearrangement uses TRBV10-3 and TRBJ2-3; 10 bases align to TRBD2. This CDR3 spans 14 amino acids. Trimming cost V 6 bases and J 8 bases; bases outside gene matches: 8. CDR1 and CDR2 from the germline V gene are ENHRY and SYGVKD. The CDR3 loop is CAIRTLAGDGTQYF. The CDR3, as DNA: TGTGCCATCAGGACTCTAGCGGGAGATGGTACGCAGTATTTT.

The rearrangement uses TRBV5-1 and TRBJ2-6; D might be TRBD2 (5 bases). Trimming shortened V by 1 base and J by 2 bases, and 7 bases separated the two germline ends. Germline values: CDR1 SGHRS, CDR2 YFSETQ. CDR3 size: 15 residues. The CDR3 DNA is TGCGCCAGCAGCTTGTCGGGGACTGGGGCCAACGTCCTGACTTTC. It codes for CASSLSGTGANVLTF. The full variable domain, rest sourced from reference TRBV5-1 and TRBJ2-6, is KAGVTQTPRYLIKTRGQQVTLSCSPISGHRSVSWYQQTPGQGLQFLFEYFSETQRNKGNFPGRFSGRQFSNSRSEMNVSTLELGDSALYLCASSLSGTGANVLTFGAGSRLTVL.

This clone has only one observation. J is TRBJ1-3 and V is TRBV30, with D unresolved. CDR3 length: 13 amino acids. V lost 4 bases and J lost 0, with 7 bases in between. CDR1 is GTSNPN, CDR2 SVGIG, per germline (reference sequence). CDR3 coding DNA: TGTGCCTGGAAGCACAGCTCTGGAAACACCATATATTTT. It is translated as CAWKHSSGNTIYF.

The V gene is TRBV4-1, the J gene TRBJ2-7, with 9 positions matching TRBD1. The germline gives CDR1 MGHRA, CDR2 YSYEKL. This CDR3 region has 14 residues. V lost 3 bases and J lost 5; bases outside the gene matches: 5. CDR3 region: CASSQGTGIDEQYF. The CDR3, as DNA: TGCGCCAGCAGCCAGGGGACAGGGATCGACGAGCAGTACTTC.